This record looks at one TCR beta chain sequence and its context. Its antigen is undetermined. Using immunoSEQ multiplex PCR, the repertoire was profiled, and TCRdb retains in-frame clones only, with some absent. The data hold 140,000 or so clones, with nearly 90% observed a single time. The germline CDR1 and CDR2 sequences are SGDLS and YYNGEE. There are 14 residues in the CDR3. V was cut by 4 bases and J by 4 bases, with 14 bases left in between. Time point meaning: baseline pretreatment blood. Described treatment: 15 Gy SBRT to primary tumor, nephrectomy 4 weeks later. After SBRT, blood was collected at 2 and 4 weeks, plus baseline. The record originates from a study of radiation and T cells in renal cell carcinoma. Study-level findings and limits: Top tumor clonotypes rose in blood 2 weeks post-radiation, then contracted.

V and J are TRBV9 and TRBJ1-2; D ambiguous. This receptor was taken from a woman between 45 and 60 years old with renal cell carcinoma. Sequenced material: blood, taken from a patient whose treatment included radiotherapy and nephrectomy. DNA of the CDR3: TGTGCCAGCAGCACTAACAGCTTATCCTATGGCTACACCTTC. Residues: CASSTNSLSYGYTF.